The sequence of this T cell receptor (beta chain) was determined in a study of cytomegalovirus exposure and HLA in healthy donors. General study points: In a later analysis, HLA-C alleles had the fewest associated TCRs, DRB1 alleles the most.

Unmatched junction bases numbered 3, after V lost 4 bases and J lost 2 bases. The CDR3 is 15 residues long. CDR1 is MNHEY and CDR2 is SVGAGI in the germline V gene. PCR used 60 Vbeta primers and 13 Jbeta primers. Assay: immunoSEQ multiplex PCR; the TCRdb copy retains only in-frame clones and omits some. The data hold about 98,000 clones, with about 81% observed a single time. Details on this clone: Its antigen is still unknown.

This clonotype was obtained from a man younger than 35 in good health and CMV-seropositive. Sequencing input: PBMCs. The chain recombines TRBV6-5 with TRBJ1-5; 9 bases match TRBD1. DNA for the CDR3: TGTGCCAGCAGTTCGGACAGGGGTGGCAATCAGCCCCAGCATTTT. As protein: CASSSDRGGNQPQHF.